The 12 T cell receptor beta chains reported below all come from one sample, sequenced in a study of early T cells in non-severe SARS-CoV-2 infection. Each CDR3 protein gets one entry after TCRdb re-called the 5' RACE reads with MiXCR. The sample includes 68,000 or so distinct CDR3 sequences, roughly 10% of them seen just once. Sequencing input: whole blood. These receptors originate from an adult who was a healthcare worker with PCR-confirmed SARS-CoV-2 infection or an uninfected control (not recorded which).

The rearrangement uses TRBV18 and TRBJ2-5; no firm D call. V lost 3 bases and J 7 bases, leaving 18 bases between the germline ends. The CDR3 loop spans 15 amino acids. Germline CDR1 is KGHSH and CDR2 is LQKENI. CDR3 DNA sequence: TGTGCCAGCTCACCCGGCTGGGCAGAGGATGGGACCCAGTACTTC. It translates to CASSPGWAEDGTQYF.

This clonotype was picked up a small number of times. The rearrangement uses TRBV5-6 and TRBJ2-1, with D possibly TRBD1 on 6 matching bases. V was cut by 1 base and J by 8 bases, with 13 bases left in between. The CDR3 consists of 14 residues. Looked up from germline, CDR1 is SGHDT and CDR2 is YYEEEE. CDR3 region: CASSLNQGRYEQFF. The CDR3 DNA reads as TGTGCCAGCAGCTTGAATCAGGGGAGATATGAGCAGTTCTTC.

This clonotype was detected many times. The V and J genes are TRBV2 and TRBJ2-7; 8 bases are a match to TRBD2. Looked up from germline, CDR1 is SNHLY and CDR2 is FYNNEI. The CDR3 runs to 13 residues. V lost 7 bases to trimming and J lost 4 bases; unmatched junction nucleotides: 6. The CDR3 DNA reads TGTGCCAGCACCAGGGGACTAGATTACGAGCAGTACTTC. This encodes CASTRGLDYEQYF.

The gene calls are TRBV6-5 and TRBJ1-1; 7 positions match TRBD1. Germline-derived CDR1 and CDR2 are MNHEY and SVGAGI. The length of the CDR3 is 15 residues. Trimming cost V 2 bases and J 5 bases; bases outside gene matches: 8. The CDR3 protein is CASSYGTQGLTEAFF. The CDR3 DNA is TGTGCCAGCAGTTACGGCACACAGGGGCTGACTGAAGCTTTCTTT.

This clonotype was picked up many times. This CDR3 reads CASKQGTLPVAEAFF. Written as DNA, the CDR3 is TGTGCCAGCAAACAGGGGACCCTTCCCGTGGCTGAAGCTTTCTTT. V gene TRBV2 combines with J gene TRBJ1-1; 7 nucleotides match TRBD1. This CDR3 has 15 residues. With 7 bases clipped from V and 6 bases from J, the junction kept 14 bases outside the gene matches. Germline V gene sequence: CDR1 SNHLY, CDR2 FYNNEI.

This clonotype was found a few times. The rearrangement uses TRBV18 and TRBJ2-1; weak D call: TRBD2 (6 bases). CDR3 length: 14 residues. Germline V gives CDR1 KGHSH, CDR2 LQKENI. V shed 1 base and J shed 4 bases, with 8 bases lying between them. In DNA, the CDR3 is TGTGCCAGCTCACCACGGAGCGGGTACAATGAGCAGTTCTTC. Residues: CASSPRSGYNEQFF.

This clonotype was seen ten or more times. The chain uses TRBV4-2 and TRBJ2-1; TRBD2 matches 11 bases. Germline CDR1 LGHNA, CDR2 YNFKEQ. The CDR3 is 14 amino acids. The ends lost 2 bases at V and 7 bases at J; junction bases unmatched: 1. Here the CDR3 reads CASSQRTSGNEQFF. Here the CDR3 DNA reads TGTGCCAGCAGCCAACGGACTAGCGGGAATGAGCAGTTCTTC.

This chain links TRBV28 with TRBJ2-5; D gene ambiguous. Per germline, CDR1 MDHEN and CDR2 SYDVKM. Trimming stripped 3 bases from V and 1 base from J, with 3 bases between. The CDR3 is 12 residues long. CDR3 DNA: TGTGCCAGCAGTTTCCGCCAAGAGACCCAGTACTTC. Protein sequence: CASSFRQETQYF.

As DNA, the CDR3 is TGCGCCAGCAGTGAGTCGTTGAGGGTTGGTGAAAAACTGTTTTTT. This codes for CASSESLRVGEKLFF. This chain links TRBV10-2 with TRBJ1-4, with D unclear. Trimming removed 0 bases at V and 7 bases at J, with 12 bases between. CDR1 and CDR2 from the germline V gene are WSHSY and SAAADI. CDR3 length: 15 amino acids.

The chain is built from TRBV5-1 and TRBJ2-1; maybe TRBD1 (7 bases). Looked up from germline, CDR1 is SGHRS and CDR2 is YFSETQ. The CDR3 length is 15 residues. Deletions cut 1 base from V and 3 bases from J, with 11 bases between. The CDR3 spells CASSLTGEDYNEQFF. CDR3 DNA sequence: TGCGCCAGCAGCTTGACAGGGGAGGACTACAATGAGCAGTTCTTC.

The chain uses TRBV2 and TRBJ1-1, with D uncertain. The CDR3 is 14 amino acids. Germline V lookup: CDR1 SNHLY, CDR2 FYNNEI. V shed 6 bases and J shed 1 base, with 12 bases lying between them. The CDR3 coding sequence is TGTGCCAGCAGAGAGCTGAACAGGAACACTGAAGCTTTCTTT. Protein product: CASRELNRNTEAFF.

This clonotype was counted at least ten times. This rearrangement joins TRBV5-4 to TRBJ1-2; the match to TRBD1 covers 9 bases. V was pared by 4 bases and J by 3 bases, with 4 bases of the junction left unmatched. This CDR3 contains 14 residues. The V gene's germline CDR1 is SGHNT and CDR2 YYREEE (reference sequence). CDR3 amino acids: CASSPGQGYYGYTF. The CDR3 nucleotides read TGTGCCAGCAGCCCGGGACAGGGTTACTATGGCTACACCTTC.